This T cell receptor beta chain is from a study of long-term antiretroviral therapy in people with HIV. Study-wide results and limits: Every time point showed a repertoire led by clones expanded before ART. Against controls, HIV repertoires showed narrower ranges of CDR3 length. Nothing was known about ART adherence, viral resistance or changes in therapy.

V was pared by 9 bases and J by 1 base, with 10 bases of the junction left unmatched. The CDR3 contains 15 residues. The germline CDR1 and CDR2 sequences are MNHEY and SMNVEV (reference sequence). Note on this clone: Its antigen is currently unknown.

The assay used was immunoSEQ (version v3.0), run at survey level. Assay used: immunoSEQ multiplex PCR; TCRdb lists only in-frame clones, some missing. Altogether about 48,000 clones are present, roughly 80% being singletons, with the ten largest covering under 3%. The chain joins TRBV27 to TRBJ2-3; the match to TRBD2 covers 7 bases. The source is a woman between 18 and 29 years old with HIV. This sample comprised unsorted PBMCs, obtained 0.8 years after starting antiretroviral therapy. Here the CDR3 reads CARGGVEEGTDTQYF. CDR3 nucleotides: TGTGCCAGGGGGGGGGTGGAGGAGGGCACAGATACGCAGTATTTT.